This TCR beta chain was recorded in a study of blood T cell repertoires in COVID-19. The overall study: Whether acute or convalescent, the COVID-19 samples came from the United States, Italy and Spain. Sample material is recorded as cDNA or gDNA derived from T cells, B-cell-depleted T cells, or PBMCs.

Unmatched junction bases numbered 12, after V lost 4 bases and J lost 2 bases. Germline CDR1 and CDR2: SGHRS and YFSETQ. The CDR3 loop spans 17 amino acids. The cohort comprised adults aged about 18 to 100 years residing in under 25 US areas. Under the authors' procedure: Amplified reference gene primers provided the basis for estimating nucleated cell counts. The repertoire was sequenced with immunoSEQ multiplex PCR; TCRdb's copy has only in-frame clones and lacks some. V and J calls and clone size are given by that table; D and trimming were obtained from the DNA. The table has about 180,000 clones, over 75% seen once; the top ten hold about 5.7%.

The chain couples TRBV5-1 to TRBJ1-2, with TRBD1 matching 9 bases. This clonotype originated in a woman aged 40 to 50 with acute COVID-19. Sequenced: PBMCs or T cells enriched from blood (not recorded which). The CDR3 DNA sequence: TGCGCCAGCAGCCTCGGGACAGGGATGGCGGTAAACTATGGCTACACCTTC. Protein product: CASSLGTGMAVNYGYTF.